These 19 T cell receptor beta chains originate from one sample sequenced in a study of technical replicates of blood from a handful of donors. Sequenced by immunoSEQ multiplex PCR; TCRdb stores in-frame clones only, minus some. Found here are approximately 79,000 clones, around 97% of them singletons; the top ten hold about 0.27%. Sequencing was done on a sample of T cells isolated from PBMCs. The receptors come from a human donor in good health.

The chain uses TRBV4-3 and TRBJ2-3; 8 bases align to TRBD2. Germline V gene data show CDR1 as LGHNA and CDR2 as YSLEER. CDR3 length equals 17 residues. J was trimmed by 6 bases and V by 3 bases; bases with no gene match: 14. The DNA for the CDR3 is TGCGCCAGCAGCCAGAGCCCAACGAGCGGGAGCGTTGATACGCAGTATTTT. It encodes CASSQSPTSGSVDTQYF.

The chain carries TRBV23-1 and TRBJ1-1; D unclear. TRBV23-1 is noted as an ORF with a role that remains uncertain. Trimming pared 8 bases from V and 0 bases from J, leaving 7 bases between. This CDR3 spans 12 amino acids. The CDR3 nucleotides read TGCGCCAGCCCCTATTTGAACACTGAAGCTTTCTTT. It specifies CASPYLNTEAFF.

CDR3 residues: CASRKGQGKTEAFF. In nucleotides, the CDR3 is TGTGCCAGCAGAAAGGGACAGGGGAAAACTGAAGCTTTCTTT. The chain recombines TRBV21-1 with TRBJ1-1; the tabulated D call, TRBD1, remains unverified against the DNA. TRBV21-1 is given as a pseudogene. The CDR3 spans 14 residues.

The chain combines TRBV28 with TRBJ2-7, with 8 positions matching TRBD1. The CDR3 extends over 14 amino acids. Germline values: CDR1 MDHEN, CDR2 SYDVKM. The J segment lost 3 bases and the V segment lost 6 bases, leaving 7 bases of the junction unmatched. The CDR3 bases are TGTGCCAGCAGGCGACAGGGGAGCGGCTACGAGCAGTACTTC. It translates to CASRRQGSGYEQYF.

CDR3 protein: CASGRSYEQYF. CDR3 DNA: TGTGCCAGCGGGAGATCCTACGAGCAGTACTTC. This rearrangement joins TRBV7-9 to TRBJ2-7, with a tentative D call TRBD2 (5 bases). Per germline, CDR1 SEHNR and CDR2 FQNEAQ (reference sequence). This CDR3 has 11 amino acids. The V end was cut by 8 bases, the J end by 1 base, with 6 bases between.

This chain joins TRBV7-9 and TRBJ1-1; tentatively, D is TRBD1 (5 bases). The germline V gene encodes CDR1 SEHNR and CDR2 FQNEAQ (reference sequence). With 0 bases removed from V and 7 bases from J, the gap between germline ends came to 18 bases. The CDR3 covers 16 residues. This CDR3 reads CASSLAIFQGYSEAFF. In DNA, the CDR3 is TGTGCCAGCAGCTTAGCGATTTTCCAGGGATATAGTGAAGCTTTCTTT.

The gene calls are TRBV5-5 and TRBJ2-2; TRBD1 agrees at 7 bases. J was trimmed by 2 bases and V by 4 bases; bases with no gene match: 8. CDR1 is SGHKS, CDR2 YYEKEE, per germline (reference sequence). The length of the CDR3 is 16 residues. The CDR3 reads CASSRGQTINTGELFF. As DNA, the CDR3 is TGTGCCAGCAGCCGGGGACAGACAATCAACACCGGGGAGCTGTTTTTT.

DNA of the CDR3: TGTGCCAGCAGCTTGGTCCGACAGCAAAATGAAAAACTGTTTTTT. It codes for CASSLVRQQNEKLFF. The V and J genes are TRBV11-2 and TRBJ1-4; D perhaps matches TRBD1 (5 bases). Germline CDR1 reads SGHAT; CDR2 reads FQNNGV. This CDR3 region has 15 residues. The V and J ends lost 3 bases and 5 bases respectively, with 13 bases between them.

The J gene is TRBJ2-5, the V gene TRBV7-2; 12 nucleotides agree with TRBD2. The germline CDR1 and CDR2 sequences are SGHTA and FQGNSA. V lost 5 bases to trimming and J lost 2 bases; unmatched junction nucleotides: 3. This CDR3 spans 15 amino acids. The chain's CDR3 is CASSLGTSGQETQYF. The CDR3 nucleotides are TGTGCCAGCAGCCTGGGGACTAGCGGGCAAGAGACCCAGTACTTC.

The V gene is TRBV30, the J gene TRBJ2-1, with 11 bases that match TRBD2. With V trimmed by 3 bases and J by 15 bases, 4 bases remained unmatched. CDR3 size: 11 residues. Looked up from germline, CDR1 is GTSNPN and CDR2 is SVGIG (reference sequence). For the CDR3, the DNA is TGTGCCTGGAGACAGCTAGCGGGAGGGTTCTTC. Translated, it gives CAWRQLAGGFF.

The gene calls are TRBV27 and TRBJ2-7; TRBD1 might be the D (6 bases). V was shortened by 6 bases and J by 1 base, with 16 bases between the two germline ends. The CDR3 sequence is 15 residues long. Germline CDR1 is MNHEY and CDR2 is SMNVEV (reference sequence). CDR3 in DNA: TGTGCCAGCAGCCTCCGGGACACAATTTCCTACGAGCAGTACTTC. As protein: CASSLRDTISYEQYF.

The chain joins TRBV6-6 to TRBJ1-4; the D is unclear. The CDR3 consists of 13 residues. Germline CDR1 MNHNY, CDR2 SVGAGI (reference sequence). Trimming took off 7 bases at V and 8 bases at J, with 14 bases between the two ends. The CDR3 spells CASKLSGVEKLFF. DNA of the CDR3: TGTGCCAGCAAGTTAAGCGGGGTCGAAAAACTGTTTTTT.

The rearrangement links TRBV7-2 to TRBJ1-4; the match to TRBD1 covers 7 bases. V shed 5 bases, J shed 5 bases, and the junction held 8 bases outside the gene matches. The CDR3 has 15 amino acids. Per germline, CDR1 SGHTA and CDR2 FQGNSA. The CDR3 spells CASSPGGGSNEKLFF. The CDR3 bases are TGTGCCAGCAGCCCAGGGGGAGGCTCGAATGAAAAACTGTTTTTT.

The chain employs TRBV30 and TRBJ2-2; a possible D gene is TRBD2 (6 bases). Germline CDR1 reads GTSNPN; CDR2 reads SVGIG (reference sequence). This CDR3 has 15 amino acids. Trimming took 2 bases from V and 2 from J, leaving 12 bases between them. The CDR3 spells CAWSRLATNTGELFF. CDR3 coding DNA: TGTGCCTGGAGTCGGCTAGCGACAAACACCGGGGAGCTGTTTTTT.

This chain joins TRBV27 and TRBJ1-5; weak D call: TRBD1 (5 bases). V dropped 4 bases and J dropped 4 bases, with 11 bases sitting between them. The germline CDR1 and CDR2 sequences are MNHEY and SMNVEV (reference sequence). CDR3 size: 14 residues. This CDR3 is CASSSPGGNQPQHF. DNA of the CDR3: TGTGCCAGCAGTTCTCCCGGGGGGAATCAGCCCCAGCATTTT.

This clone has just one count. The CDR3 here is CASSVQDTQYF. The DNA of the CDR3 is TGTGCCAGCAGCGTTCAAGATACGCAGTATTTT. The rearrangement joins TRBV9 to TRBJ2-3; D remains ambiguous. V was clipped by 2 bases and J by 5 bases, with 3 bases between them. The CDR3 extends over 11 amino acids. Germline V CDR1 and CDR2: SGDLS, YYNGEE.

This CDR3 is CASYSTDRGRATDTQYF. The CDR3 DNA reads TGTGCCAGCTACTCAACCGACAGGGGGCGCGCCACAGATACGCAGTATTTT. The chain has TRBV7-9 and TRBJ2-3; 10 bases align to TRBD1. The CDR3 has 17 residues. The V and J ends lost 8 bases and 2 bases, in that order; junction bases with no gene match: 13. Germline V gives CDR1 SEHNR, CDR2 FQNEAQ (reference sequence).

This clone was seen just once. The J gene is TRBJ2-3, the V gene TRBV30; D remains unclear. V was trimmed by 2 bases and J by 4 bases, leaving 10 bases between them. CDR1 is GTSNPN and CDR2 is SVGIG in the germline V gene (reference sequence). The CDR3 totals 13 residues. CDR3 bases: TGTGCCTGGAGTTTGAGTCGGGCAGATACGCAGTATTTT. Amino acids: CAWSLSRADTQYF. Variable domain in full (rest from reference TRBV30 and TRBJ2-3): SQTIHQWPATLVQPVGSPLSLECTVEGTSNPNLYWYRQAAGRGLQLLFYSVGIGQISSEVPQNLSASRPQDRQFILSSKKLLLSDSGFYLCAWSLSRADTQYFGPGTRLTVL.

This rearrangement joins TRBV5-1 to TRBJ1-2; D is ambiguous. The CDR3 length is 11 residues. The germline CDR1 and CDR2 sequences are SGHRS and YFSETQ. The CDR3 nucleotides are TGCTCCGCACGGGAAAACTATGGCTACACCTTC. Translated: CSARENYGYTF.